The TCR beta chain described here comes from a study of blood T cells in healthy people across ages. Study details: Roughly one uniquely barcoded beta molecule per two T cells was captured.

Per sample, a minimum of 6.5 million PBMCs were isolated. With a J-beta primer mix and a sample-barcoded 5' primer, a second PCR ran 7 to 11 cycles. TCRdb independently ran MiXCR on the 5' RACE reads; one entry per CDR3 protein. This sample has over 700,000 distinct CDR3 sequences, with 53% found just once. J lost 9 bases, V lost 6 bases, and 6 bases had no gene match. The CDR3 is made up of 13 amino acids. CDR1 and CDR2 from the germline V gene are MNHEY and SVGAGI. This clonotype came up a few times. The V call is TRBV6-5, the J call TRBJ2-1; 9 nucleotides agree with TRBD1. This clonotype was sampled from a man of 80 years or more in good health. Sequenced material: blood. The DNA for the CDR3 is TGTGCCAGCAGCAGGGACAGGGTGGGTGAGCAGTTCTTC. This translates into CASSRDRVGEQFF.